Below, 2 T cell receptor beta chains from the same sample are listed, as sequenced in a study of T cells in Graves' hyperthyroidism and ophthalmopathy (dated by TCRdb to the late 2010s). Libraries were prepared through multiplex PCR. The listed sequencing device is Illumina HiSeq 2000. TCR beta CDR3 regions were amplified from RNA transcripts. The first round of RT-PCR for the TCR CDR3 was performed with the HTBI primer set and the Qiagen OneStep RT-PCR kit. TCRdb reworked the public reads: Q25 trimming with fastp, MiXCR clone assembly, productive beta chains retained. Each CDR3 protein gets just one entry, which takes the most common genes and DNA from the rows behind it. Present in this sample are roughly 600,000 distinct CDR3 sequences, more than 14% of which were seen just once. Approximately 12% of the sample lies in the top ten. The material sequenced was blood. The receptors shown here come from a woman aged 45-65 years with Graves' ophthalmopathy.

This clonotype occurred many times. The J gene is TRBJ1-2, the V gene TRBV18, with D tentatively TRBD1 (5 bases). CDR1 is KGHSH and CDR2 is LQKENI in the germline V gene. The CDR3 is 15 residues long. The V and J ends lost 5 bases and 6 bases respectively, with 19 bases between them. The CDR3 protein is CASSSTAVGANGYTF. The CDR3 DNA reads TGTGCCAGCTCATCTACCGCAGTAGGGGCTAATGGCTACACCTTC.

The chain combines TRBV7-2 with TRBJ2-7; D possibly uses TRBD1 or TRBD2 (6 bases each). CDR1 is SGHTA, CDR2 FQGNSA, per germline. Trimming left V 6 bases short and J 5 bases short, with 14 bases between. This CDR3 is built from 13 residues. The CDR3 coding sequence is TGTGCCAGCAGTTATCGGGGGCCCAACGAGCAGTACTTC. It yields the protein CASSYRGPNEQYF. Drawing the rest from reference TRBV7-2 and TRBJ2-7, the complete variable domain is GAGVSQSPSNKVTEKGKDVELRCDPISGHTALYWYRQSLGQGLEFLIYFQGNSAPDKSGLPSDRFSAERTGGSVSTLTIQRTQQEDSAVYLCASSYRGPNEQYFGPGTRLTVT.